This paragraph covers one T cell receptor beta chain sequence. The data were obtained in a study of blood T cell repertoires in COVID-19. Overall study: There were acute and convalescent COVID-19 samples, and they came from the United States, Italy and Spain. T cells, B-cell-depleted T cells, or PBMCs supplied cDNA or gDNA.

Some clones are missing from TCRdb's copy, which holds only in-frame ones; the method was immunoSEQ multiplex PCR. The sample lists roughly 230,000 clones; 80% to 90% were seen once. The sample was peripheral blood. The sequence came from a woman aged 40-49 years who had recovered from COVID-19.

CDR3 DNA: TGTGCCAGCCATAGGGCCGGGGGAGCTTTCTTT. It yields the protein CASHRAGGAFF. The gene calls are TRBV12-3 or TRBV12-4 and TRBJ1-1; TRBD1 is a possible D gene (5 bases). Trimming removed 8 bases from V and 10 bases from J, with 14 bases in between. This CDR3 has 11 residues.